The 7 T cell receptor beta chains presented below share a single source sample, sequenced in a study of OX40 agonist ivuxolimab in advanced cancers. The repertoire was sequenced with immunoSEQ multiplex PCR; TCRdb's copy has only in-frame clones and lacks some. The sample lists tens of thousands of clones, roughly 86% seen once, with roughly 5.2% in the top ten. The sample consisted of CD4+ or CD8+ T cells sorted from blood, taken in a trial of the OX40 agonist ivuxolimab. Receptor source: an adult with an advanced solid tumor such as melanoma, head and neck, liver or kidney cancer.

This clone was detected once. The V call is TRBV28, the J call TRBJ2-5; D is undetermined. The germline V gene has CDR1 MDHEN and CDR2 SYDVKM. V gave up 3 bases and J gave up 2 bases, with 7 bases separating them. The CDR3 is 13 residues long. The chain's CDR3 is CASSFAVQETQYF. In DNA form, the CDR3 reads TGTGCCAGCAGTTTTGCCGTACAAGAGACCCAGTACTTC. Drawing the rest from reference TRBV28 and TRBJ2-5, the complete variable domain is DVKVTQSSRYLVKRTGEKVFLECVQDMDHENMFWYRQDPGLGLRLIYFSYDVKMKEKGDIPEGYSVSREKKERFSLILESASTNQTSMYLCASSFAVQETQYFGPGTRLLVL.

V gene TRBV29-1 combines with J gene TRBJ2-7, with 11 nucleotides matching TRBD1. This CDR3 is 13 amino acids long. Germline V CDR1 and CDR2: SQVTM, ANQGSEA. V was clipped by 6 bases and J by 5 bases; unmatched bases: 6. CDR3 in amino acids: CSVRTGGINEQYF. CDR3 coding DNA: TGCAGCGTAAGGACAGGGGGCATTAACGAGCAGTACTTC.

This chain links TRBV2 with TRBJ2-2; TRBD2 might be the D (6 bases). V was cut by 10 bases and J by 5 bases, with 17 bases left in between. CDR3 length: 14 amino acids. Germline CDR1 is SNHLY and CDR2 is FYNNEI. The CDR3 region has the DNA TGTGCCACCGCGGGGCAGTTGAGGACCGGGGAGCTGTTTTTT. It specifies CATAGQLRTGELFF.

This sequence joins TRBV28 and TRBJ1-5; D is possibly TRBD1 (5 bases). The CDR3 is 15 residues long. Trimming left V 5 bases short and J 5 bases short, with 16 bases between. CDR1 is MDHEN and CDR2 is SYDVKM in the germline V gene. CDR3 sequence (DNA): TGTGCCAGCAGTGGGAGACAGATATTATATCAGCCCCAGCATTTT. Protein product: CASSGRQILYQPQHF.

This chain joins TRBV4-1 and TRBJ1-4, with 7 bases that match TRBD1. V shed 1 base, J shed 5 bases, and the junction held 7 bases outside the gene matches. This CDR3 contains 16 residues. Germline V gives CDR1 MGHRA, CDR2 YSYEKL. The DNA for the CDR3 is TGCGCCAGCAGCCAAGTACCTGGGACAGTGAATGAAAAACTGTTTTTT. It is translated as CASSQVPGTVNEKLFF.

The V and J genes are TRBV15 and TRBJ2-1, with 9 bases aligning to TRBD2. The CDR3 has 14 amino acids. Looked up from germline, CDR1 is LNHNV and CDR2 is YYDKDF (reference sequence). Unmatched junction bases numbered 5, after V lost 8 bases and J lost 3 bases. The CDR3 DNA reads as TGTGCCACCGGGCGGGAGGGTTACTACAATGAGCAGTTCTTC. Residues: CATGREGYYNEQFF. Complete variable domain (other parts from reference TRBV15 and TRBJ2-1): DAMVIQNPRYQVTQFGKPVTLSCSQTLNHNVMYWYQQKSSQAPKLLFHYYDKDFNNEADTPDNFQSRRPNTSFCFLDIRSPGLGDTAMYLCATGREGYYNEQFFGPGTRLTVL.

This rearrangement joins TRBV7-2 to TRBJ2-6; 8 bases are a match to TRBD2. The CDR3 consists of 19 residues. Germline V gene sequence: CDR1 SGHTA, CDR2 FQGNSA. Losses at the gene ends were 2 bases for V and 0 bases for J; bases not matched to a gene: 9. DNA of the CDR3: TGTGCCAGCAGCTTAAATGCGGCCGGGGGGGCCTCTGGGGCCAACGTCCTGACTTTC. Encoded protein: CASSLNAAGGASGANVLTF.